Reported below is one T cell receptor (beta chain). Germline is not matched at one junction end, which may reflect a read error. RNA transcripts gave rise to amplified TCR beta CDR3 regions. Initially, a first-round RT-PCR of the TCR CDR3 employed the HTBI primer set. From the multiplex PCR reads, TCRdb called clonotypes with MiXCR, one entry per CDR3 protein. Of some 380,000 distinct CDR3 sequences in the sample, less than 15% are singletons; the top ten hold less than 25%. The record originates from a study of T cells in Graves' hyperthyroidism and ophthalmopathy. The PBMCs had their origin in approximately 10 ml of fresh peripheral blood. CDR1 and CDR2 from the germline V gene are ENHRY and SYGVKD. The CDR3 is made up of 15 amino acids.

This receptor was identified in a man younger than 45 with Graves' hyperthyroidism that later progressed to Graves' ophthalmopathy. The chain recombines TRBV10-3 with TRBJ2-1; a possible D gene is TRBD2 (6 bases). Material for sequencing was blood. This CDR3 reads CATSGASDGRNEQFF. The CDR3 region has the DNA TGTGCCACCAGTGGAGCTAGCGACGGACGCAATGAGCAGTTCTTC.